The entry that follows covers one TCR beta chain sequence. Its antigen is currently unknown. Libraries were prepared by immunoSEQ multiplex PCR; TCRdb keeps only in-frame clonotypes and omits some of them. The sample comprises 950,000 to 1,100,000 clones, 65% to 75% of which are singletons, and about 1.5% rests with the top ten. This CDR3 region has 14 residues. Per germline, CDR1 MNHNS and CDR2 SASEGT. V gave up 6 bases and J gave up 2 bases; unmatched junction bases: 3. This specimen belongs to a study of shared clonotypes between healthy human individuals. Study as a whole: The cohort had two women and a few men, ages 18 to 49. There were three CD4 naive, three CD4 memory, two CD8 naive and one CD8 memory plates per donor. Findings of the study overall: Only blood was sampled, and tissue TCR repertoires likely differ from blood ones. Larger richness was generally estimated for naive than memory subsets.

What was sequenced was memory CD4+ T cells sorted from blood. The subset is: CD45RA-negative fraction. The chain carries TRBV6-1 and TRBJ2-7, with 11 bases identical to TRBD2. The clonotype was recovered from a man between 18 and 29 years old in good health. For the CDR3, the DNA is TGTGCCAGCAGGGTAGCGGGAGGGGCCTACGAGCAGTACTTC. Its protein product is CASRVAGGAYEQYF.